This entry concerns a single T cell receptor (beta chain). Its specificity is not known. The data are from a study of metastatic and nonmetastatic thyroid tumors. About the research overall: The study looked at repertoires side by side in blood and in tumor or nodule tissue from malignant and benign thyroid patients. Study conclusions and caveats: Reports indicated that malignant thyroid tumors showed significantly higher TCR beta diversity than benign nodules did, in blood and tumor.

Authors' processing steps: The study built a papillary thyroid cancer distant-metastasis classifier from CDR3 differences across clinicopathological groups. TCRdb ran MiXCR on the PCR reads. What appears here as the V and J calls and clone size reflects TCRdb's work, not the paper's. This table has roughly 35,000 clones, about 17% appearing once. Every patient was untreated before thyroid surgery. Trimming shortened V by 3 bases and J by 3 bases, and 18 bases separated the two germline ends. Germline CDR1 and CDR2: KGHSH and LQKENI. The CDR3 contains 16 residues. The TCR sequence derives from a female donor with papillary thyroid cancer or a benign thyroid nodule (not recorded which). Some clones in this sample may be carry-over from other donors' samples. The V call is TRBV18, the J call TRBJ2-7, with D possibly matching TRBD1 (7 bases). Source material: blood. CDR3 in amino acids: CASSPNYAGQHYEQYF. CDR3 DNA: TGTGCCAGCTCACCCAACTATGCGGGACAGCACTACGAGCAGTACTTC.